These T cell receptor beta chains were read from a single sample in a study of prognosis after radiotherapy for stage I lung cancer. TCRdb reprocessed the multiplex PCR reads via MiXCR and lists one record per CDR3 protein. The sample records around 30,000 distinct CDR3 sequences, roughly 31% being singletons. The specimen comprised PBMCs, sampled before or after stereotactic body radiation therapy (not recorded which). Receptors originate from a donor aged 50 or older with non-small cell lung cancer. Each CDR3 is given with its conserved first and last residue. Each record gives: clone size, D gene, V gene, J gene, CDR3 DNA, CDR3 protein. D genes are given only for firm matches. A clone size is listed for some rows: how often the clone was seen (once, few, many), or a class if it is expanded.

many	.	TRBV19	TRBJ1-5	TGTGCCAGTAGTATACAGGAGTATAGCAATCAGCCCCAGCATTTT	CASSIQEYSNQPQHF
.	TRBD2	TRBV10-2	TRBJ2-1	TGCGCCAGCAGTGAGTTTCTAGCGGGAGACAATGAGCAGTTCTTC	CASSEFLAGDNEQFF
many	.	TRBV12-3/TRBV12-4	TRBJ1-1	TGTGCCAGCAGTTTAACCCTGAACACTGAAGCTTTCTTT	CASSLTLNTEAFF
.	.	TRBV6-9	TRBJ2-4	TGTGCCAGCAGTTACTCAACAAGAAACATTCAGTACTTC	CASSYSTRNIQYF
many	.	TRBV2	TRBJ2-6	TGTGCCAGCAGTGTAGACCTTTTTTCTGGGGCCAACGTCCTGACTTTC	CASSVDLFSGANVLTF
.	TRBD1	TRBV10-3	TRBJ1-1	TGTGCCATCAGTGACTCCCGGGGACAGGGAGCCATGAGGAACACTGAAGCTTCCTTT	CAISDSRGQGAMRNTEASF
many	.	TRBV12-3/TRBV12-4	TRBJ1-5	TGTGCCAGCAGCACAGGGTATAGCAATCAGCCCCAGCATTTT	CASSTGYSNQPQHF
.	.	TRBV12-3/TRBV12-4	TRBJ2-2	TGTGCCAGCAGTTTAAATGCCGTGGGGGCTTTCGGGGAGCTGTTTTTT	CASSLNAVGAFGELFF
many	.	TRBV24-1	TRBJ2-5	TGTGCCACCAGTGATTTTTCGGGAGAGACCCAGTACTTC	CATSDFSGETQYF
many	.	TRBV2	TRBJ2-1	TGTGCCAGCACCCCGGGGAGCTCCTACAATGAGCAGTTCTTC	CASTPGSSYNEQFF
medium-sized	TRBD1	TRBV28	TRBJ1-5	TGTGCCAGCAGTTTCTCCGACAGGGGCAATCAGCCCCAGCATTTT	CASSFSDRGNQPQHF
many	.	TRBV27	TRBJ1-3	TGTGCCAGCCCTCCGCTGGGGGTAGAAAACACCATATATTTT	CASPPLGVENTIYF
.	.	TRBV28	TRBJ2-7	TGTGCCAGCAGTTTGGGGGTTGGCGGCCTAAGCTCCTACGAGCAGTACTTC	CASSLGVGGLSSYEQYF
.	TRBD1	TRBV19	TRBJ1-2	TGTGCCAGTAGACCGGGACAGGGGATTCCTAACTATGGATACAACTTC	CASRPGQGIPNYGYNF
.	TRBD2	TRBV5-6	TRBJ2-7	TGTGCCAACAGCTTCCCACTAGCGGGAACGTACGAGCAGTACTTC	CANSFPLAGTYEQYF
many	TRBD1	TRBV9	TRBJ1-4	TGTGCCAGCAGCGTAGCTTATGGGACAGGGCAGGAAAAACTGTTTTTT	CASSVAYGTGQEKLFF
.	TRBD2	TRBV11-2	TRBJ2-7	TGTGCCAGCAGCTTAGGACTAGCGGGCCACTACGAGCAGTACTTC	CASSLGLAGHYEQYF
medium-sized	TRBD2	TRBV27	TRBJ2-7	TGTGCCAGCAGTAGACTAGCGGGAGTCACCTACGAGCAGTACTTC	CASSRLAGVTYEQYF
many	.	TRBV9	TRBJ2-1	TGTGCCAGCAGCCCTCAAAACAGGGATGAGCAGTTCTTC	CASSPQNRDEQFF
.	TRBD2	TRBV27	TRBJ2-1	TGTGCCAGCAGTGGACTAGAGGATACTGACAGCTCCTACAACGAGCGGTTCTTC	CASSGLEDTDSSYNERFF
.	.	TRBV5-6	TRBJ2-7	TGTGCCAGCAGCACTTATCAGCCGGGAGCCGAGCAGTACTTC	CASSTYQPGAEQYF
many	TRBD1	TRBV12-3/TRBV12-4	TRBJ1-4	TGTGCCAGCAGTTCCTCCTGGGACAGGGGCGGTGAAAAACTGTTTTTT	CASSSSWDRGGEKLFF
many	TRBD1	TRBV6-2/TRBV6-3	TRBJ1-1	TGTGCCAGCAGTCTCACTTCGACAGGGGGCGGCACTGAAGCTTTCTTT	CASSLTSTGGGTEAFF
many	.	TRBV28	TRBJ1-2	TGTGCCAGCAGTTTAAGGGGACTGAACTATGGCTACACCTTC	CASSLRGLNYGYTF
many	.	TRBV7-2	TRBJ2-7	TGTGCCAGCAGCTTAGCGAACAGCTACGAGCAGTACTTC	CASSLANSYEQYF
medium-sized	.	TRBV30	TRBJ1-6	TGTGCCTGGAGTTCCGGGACTTGGGGTAATAATTCACCCCTCCACTTT	CAWSSGTWGNNSPLHF
many	.	TRBV20-1	TRBJ1-2	TGCAGTGCTAGTCAGGGAAGCTACACCTTC	CSASQGSYTF
.	.	TRBV6-1	TRBJ2-3	TGTGCCAGCAGTGAGATGGCGGGGTCCACAGATACGCAGTATTTT	CASSEMAGSTDTQYF
many	.	TRBV5-6	TRBJ2-4	TGTGCCAGCAGCCCGACGGGAGCCAAAAACATTCAGTACTTC	CASSPTGAKNIQYF
many	.	TRBV5-5	TRBJ2-2	TGTGCCAGCAGCTTAACAGTTACCGGGGAGCTGTTTTTT	CASSLTVTGELFF
many	.	TRBV11-2	TRBJ1-1	TGTGCCAGCAGGCCCGCGGGGGGCGATCGGGATGAAGCTTTCTTT	CASRPAGGDRDEAFF
many	.	TRBV20-1	TRBJ1-5	TGCAGTGCTAGAGCTATTTTAGATCAGCCCCAGCATTTT	CSARAILDQPQHF
.	.	TRBV20-1	TRBJ2-1	TGCAGTGCGCAGATAACAGGGAACTACAATGAGCAGTTCTTC	CSAQITGNYNEQFF
.	.	TRBV20-1	TRBJ1-2	TGCTGTGTTGGCGGGGTTCCTGGTGGCTACACCTTC	CCVGGVPGGYTF
many	TRBD2	TRBV4-1	TRBJ2-1	TGCGCCAGCAGCCAAGAATTAGGGAGGGCCCAGTACAATGAGCAGTTCTTC	CASSQELGRAQYNEQFF
many	.	TRBV7-8	TRBJ1-6	TGTGCCAGCAGCCAATCTATTGGAGGAGGGTCCTATAATTCACCCCTCCACTTT	CASSQSIGGGSYNSPLHF
many	.	TRBV7-9	TRBJ2-5	TGTGCCAGCAGGACCGGGACAACACAAGAGACCCAGTACTTC	CASRTGTTQETQYF
.	TRBD1	TRBV18	TRBJ2-3	TGTGCCAGCTCACAGGGGGCTAGCACAGATACGCAGTATTTT	CASSQGASTDTQYF
many	.	TRBV7-9	TRBJ1-2	TGTGCCAGCAGCTTAAACACTGGCTACAATGGCTACACCTTC	CASSLNTGYNGYTF
.	.	TRBV6-1	TRBJ1-6	TGTGCCAGCAGCCCGCGGAGCTACTATAATTCACCCCTCCAATTT	CASSPRSYYNSPLQF
many	TRBD2	TRBV9	TRBJ2-3	TGTGCCAGCAGCGTAGTTGCGGGAGGCACAGATACGCAGTATTTT	CASSVVAGGTDTQYF
once	.	TRBV6-2/TRBV6-3	TRBJ1-6	TGCCAGCAGTTACTGGTCGGGGGGGATAATTCACCCCTCCACTTT	CQQLLVGGDNSPLHF
many	.	TRBV7-2	TRBJ2-7	TGTGCCAGCAGCGCGTCAGGGGGGTACGAGCAGTACTTC	CASSASGGYEQYF
.	.	TRBV12-3/TRBV12-4	TRBJ1-6	TGTGCCAGCAGAAGGGGTCGGACCTATAATTCACCCCTCCACTTT	CASRRGRTYNSPLHF
.	.	TRBV7-2	TRBJ2-1	TGTGCCAGCAGCACAAGCGGGACACAATACAATGAGCAGTTCTTC	CASSTSGTQYNEQFF